What follows is one T cell receptor beta chain and its context. Germline V lookup: CDR1 SEHNR, CDR2 FQNEAQ (reference sequence). The CDR3 extends over 14 amino acids. With 5 bases removed from V and 15 bases from J, the gap between germline ends came to 23 bases. These data are taken from a study of shared clonotypes between healthy human individuals. Produced via immunoSEQ multiplex PCR; TCRdb's table is partial and in-frame only. The data show about a million clones, with 60% to 80% seen just once and roughly 0.82% held by the top ten. The rearrangement links TRBV7-9 to TRBJ2-1; no reliable D call. The sequence was obtained from a man between 18 and 29 years old in good health. Some clones in this sample may be carry-over from other donors' samples. Sequencing was done on a sample of memory CD4+ T cells from PBMCs. Noted subset: CD45RA-negative fraction. CDR3 DNA sequence: TGTGCCAGCAGCCCGACGGCATCCCCAAGGGTCCTGTTCTTC. Encoded protein: CASSPTASPRVLFF.